This T cell receptor (beta chain) stems from a study of metastatic and nonmetastatic thyroid tumors. The CDR3 is made up of 13 amino acids. Deletions cut 0 bases from V and 7 bases from J, with 9 bases between. Germline CDR1 SGHTA, CDR2 FQGTGA. Original processing notes: CDR3 differences across clinicopathological groups were used to build a distant-metastasis classifier for papillary thyroid cancer. TCRdb reanalyzed the PCR reads with MiXCR. It is TCRdb's table, rather than the study itself, that gives the V and J calls and clone size. The sample shows about 16,000 clones, 25% to 30% of them seen only once. Until they underwent thyroid surgery, no patient had received any treatment.

The chain employs TRBV7-3 and TRBJ1-1; D unclear. The source material was adjacent normal tissue. The origin of this receptor is a female donor with papillary thyroid cancer or a benign thyroid nodule (not recorded which). Some clones in this sample may be carry-over from other donors' samples. The CDR3 DNA follows: TGTGCCAGCAGCTTAACTCACAGCCGTGAAGCTTTCTTT. Protein product: CASSLTHSREAFF.